The 10 T cell receptor beta chains in this list originate from one sample, sequenced in a study of graft-versus-host responses after intestinal transplantation. Data came from immunoSEQ multiplex PCR; TCRdb stores just in-frame clones and leaves some out. Among about 94,000 clones listed, over 75% were seen once. No antigens are known for them. The sample here was unstimulated CD8+ T cells sorted from spleen or lymph node cells, taken before intestinal transplant. The receptors come from a human donor who received an intestinal transplant.

The CDR3 sequence is CASSPLSTEAFF. CDR3 nucleotide sequence: TGTGCCAGCAGCCCTTTATCCACTGAAGCTTTCTTT. This chain links TRBV7-6 with TRBJ1-1, with D uncertain. Germline V lookup: CDR1 SGHVS, CDR2 FNYEAQ. Trimming shortened V by 5 bases and J by 4 bases, and 8 bases separated the two germline ends. This CDR3 is 12 amino acids long.

The rearrangement links TRBV30 to TRBJ2-7, with D tentatively TRBD2 (6 bases). In germline, CDR1 is GTSNPN, CDR2 SVGIG (reference sequence). This CDR3 comprises 13 residues. Trimming took off 0 bases at V and 6 bases at J, with 12 bases between the two ends. The CDR3 here is CAWSVSSAGEQYF. CDR3 sequence (DNA): TGTGCCTGGAGTGTTTCTAGCGCGGGCGAGCAGTACTTC.

The rearrangement uses TRBV27 and TRBJ2-7, with D maybe TRBD1 (6 bases). The CDR3 length is 14 residues. V was clipped by 0 bases and J by 4 bases, with 10 bases between them. The germline gives CDR1 MNHEY, CDR2 SMNVEV (reference sequence). CDR3 amino acids: CASSLSSQGYEQYF. The CDR3 region has the DNA TGTGCCAGCAGTTTATCCAGTCAGGGGTACGAGCAGTACTTC.

The gene calls are TRBV15 and TRBJ2-1; 9 bases fit TRBD2. The CDR3 runs to 15 residues. Trimming at V came to 3 bases and at J to 8 bases, leaving 8 bases not matched to a gene. Per the germline V gene, CDR1 is LNHNV and CDR2 is YYDKDF (reference sequence). CDR3 in amino acids: CATSREAGGRYEQFF. As DNA, the CDR3 is TGTGCCACCAGCAGGGAAGCGGGAGGCCGCTATGAGCAGTTCTTC.

The chain employs TRBV19 and TRBJ1-1; TRBD1 might be the D (6 bases). CDR1 is LNHDA and CDR2 is SQIVND in the germline V gene (reference sequence). With 6 bases removed from V and 1 base from J, the gap between germline ends came to 9 bases. This CDR3 comprises 13 residues. CDR3 coding DNA: TGTGCCAGTAGGATACAGGGGAACACTGAAGCTTTCTTT. As protein: CASRIQGNTEAFF.

The chain combines TRBV15 with TRBJ1-4; TRBD1 aligns across 9 bases. Germline CDR1 reads LNHNV; CDR2 reads YYDKDF (reference sequence). The CDR3 consists of 14 residues. The V gene end was trimmed by 7 bases and the J gene end by 5 bases; junction bases not matched to a gene: 5. This CDR3 is CATNLDRGNEKLFF. In DNA, the CDR3 is TGTGCCACCAATCTCGACAGGGGGAATGAAAAACTGTTTTTT.

The rearrangement links TRBV2 to TRBJ2-3, with D perhaps TRBD2 (6 bases). This CDR3 spans 14 amino acids. The V gene's germline CDR1 is SNHLY and CDR2 FYNNEI. The germline V and J ends were trimmed by 4 bases and 3 bases, with 11 bases remaining between them. The CDR3 loop reads CASSGLGVTDTQYF. The CDR3 DNA follows: TGTGCCAGCAGTGGACTAGGAGTTACAGATACGCAGTATTTT.

The genes are TRBV30 and TRBJ1-2, with a tentative D call TRBD1 (6 bases). This CDR3 is built from 12 residues. The germline V gene has CDR1 GTSNPN and CDR2 SVGIG (reference sequence). The V end lost 5 bases, the J end lost 8 bases, and 15 bases lay between the germline ends. DNA for the CDR3: TGTGCCTGGGGACCCCACAGGGACGGCTACACCTTC. Encoded protein: CAWGPHRDGYTF.

The rearrangement uses TRBV5-6 and TRBJ1-1; D is unclear. The V end lost 3 bases, the J end lost 3 bases, and 12 bases lay between the germline ends. CDR1 is SGHDT, CDR2 YYEEEE, per germline. The CDR3 contains 14 residues. The CDR3, as DNA: TGTGCCAGCAGCTGGGCCGAGCGGGACACTGAAGCTTTCTTT. This translates into CASSWAERDTEAFF.

The chain recombines TRBV19 with TRBJ2-7; D unclear. The CDR3 is 13 amino acids. The V gene lost 9 bases and the J gene lost 2 bases, with 14 bases spanning the gap. The germline CDR1 and CDR2 sequences are LNHDA and SQIVND (reference sequence). CDR3 protein: CARRSNPAYEQYF. For the CDR3, the DNA is TGTGCCAGGCGTTCAAACCCGGCCTACGAGCAGTACTTC.